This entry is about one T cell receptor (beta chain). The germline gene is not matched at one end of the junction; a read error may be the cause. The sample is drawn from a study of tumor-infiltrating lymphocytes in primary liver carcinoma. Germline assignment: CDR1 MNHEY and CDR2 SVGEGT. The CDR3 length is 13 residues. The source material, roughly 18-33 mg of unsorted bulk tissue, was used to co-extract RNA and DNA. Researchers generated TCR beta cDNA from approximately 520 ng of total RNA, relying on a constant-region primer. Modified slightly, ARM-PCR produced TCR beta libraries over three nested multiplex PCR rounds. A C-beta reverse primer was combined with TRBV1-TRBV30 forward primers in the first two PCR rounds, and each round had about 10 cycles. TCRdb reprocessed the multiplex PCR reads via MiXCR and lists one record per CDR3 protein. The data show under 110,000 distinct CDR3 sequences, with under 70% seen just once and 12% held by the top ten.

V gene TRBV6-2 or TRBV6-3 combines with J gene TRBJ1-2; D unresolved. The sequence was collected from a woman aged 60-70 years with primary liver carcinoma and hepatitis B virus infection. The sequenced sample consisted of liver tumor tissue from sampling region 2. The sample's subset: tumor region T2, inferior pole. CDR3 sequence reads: CASGKGTTTGYAF. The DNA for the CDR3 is TGTGCCAGCGGCAAAGGAACTACCACTGGCTACGCCTTC.